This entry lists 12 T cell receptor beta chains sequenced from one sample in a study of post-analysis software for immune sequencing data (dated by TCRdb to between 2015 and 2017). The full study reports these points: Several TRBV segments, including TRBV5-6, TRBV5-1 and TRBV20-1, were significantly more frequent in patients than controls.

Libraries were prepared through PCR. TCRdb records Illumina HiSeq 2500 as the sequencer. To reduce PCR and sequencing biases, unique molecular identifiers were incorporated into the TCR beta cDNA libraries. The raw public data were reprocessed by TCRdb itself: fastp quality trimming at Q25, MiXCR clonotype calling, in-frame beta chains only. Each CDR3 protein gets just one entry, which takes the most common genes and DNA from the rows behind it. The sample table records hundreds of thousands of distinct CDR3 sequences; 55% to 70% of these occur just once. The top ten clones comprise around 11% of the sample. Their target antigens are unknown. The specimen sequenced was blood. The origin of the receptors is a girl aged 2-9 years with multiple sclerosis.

As DNA, the CDR3 is TGTGCCAGCAGCCTCCAGACAGGGGAGAGCTACGAGCAGTACTTC. This sequence encodes CASSLQTGESYEQYF. This chain connects TRBV7-2 to TRBJ2-7, with 8 bases matching TRBD1. Germline lookup yields CDR1 SGHTA and CDR2 FQGNSA. The CDR3 sequence is 15 residues long. V trimming: 5 bases; J trimming: 3 bases; junction bases outside the gene matches: 9.

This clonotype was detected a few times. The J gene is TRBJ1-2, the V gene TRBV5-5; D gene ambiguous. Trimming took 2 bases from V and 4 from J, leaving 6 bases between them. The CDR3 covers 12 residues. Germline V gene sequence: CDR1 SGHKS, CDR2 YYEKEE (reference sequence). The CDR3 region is CASSFTFYGYTF. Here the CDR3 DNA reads TGTGCCAGCAGCTTCACCTTCTATGGCTACACCTTC.

The CDR3, as DNA: TGTGCCAGCAGTAGCCACCCGGACAGGGGGGATCAGTTCTTC. This encodes CASSSHPDRGDQFF. The chain recombines TRBV28 with TRBJ2-1; 10 bases align to TRBD1. The length of the CDR3 is 14 residues. Germline CDR1 and CDR2: MDHEN and SYDVKM. Trimming cost V 5 bases and J 13 bases; bases outside gene matches: 11.

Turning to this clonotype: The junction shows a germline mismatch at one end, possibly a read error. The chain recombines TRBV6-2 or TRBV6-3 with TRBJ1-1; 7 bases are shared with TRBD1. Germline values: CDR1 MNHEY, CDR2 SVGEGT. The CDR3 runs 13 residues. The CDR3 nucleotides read TGTGCCGGCAGTTCCTTGACAGGGACTGAAGCTTTCTTT. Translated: CAGSSLTGTEAFF.

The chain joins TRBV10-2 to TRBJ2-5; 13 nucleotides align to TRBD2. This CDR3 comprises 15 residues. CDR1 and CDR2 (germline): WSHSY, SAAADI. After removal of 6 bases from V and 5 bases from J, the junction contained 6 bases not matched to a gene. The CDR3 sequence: CASSPLAGGPETQYF. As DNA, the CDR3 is TGCGCCAGCAGCCCACTAGCGGGGGGGCCGGAGACCCAGTACTTC.

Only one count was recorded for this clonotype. In DNA, the CDR3 is TGCGCCAGCAGTCAATCGGTGAGGGTCTACGAGCAGTACTTC. Translated: CASSQSVRVYEQYF. The chain couples TRBV23-1 to TRBJ2-1; D may be TRBD2 (5 bases). The closer fit of TRBJ2-7 to the DNA end suggests the J call may be wrong. TRBV23-1 qualifies as an ORF whose function is uncertain. The CDR3 sequence is 14 residues long.

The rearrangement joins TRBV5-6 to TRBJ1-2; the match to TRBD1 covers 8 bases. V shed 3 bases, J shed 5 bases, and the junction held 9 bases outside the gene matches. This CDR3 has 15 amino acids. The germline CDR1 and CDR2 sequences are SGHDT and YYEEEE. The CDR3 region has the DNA TGTGCCAGCAGCTCCACCCTCAGGGGGCGATATGGCTACACCTTC. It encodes CASSSTLRGRYGYTF. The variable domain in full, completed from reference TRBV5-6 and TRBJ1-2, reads DAGVTQSPTHLIKTRGQQVTLRCSPKSGHDTVSWYQQALGQGPQFIFQYYEEEERQRGNFPDRFSGHQFPNYSSELNVNALLLGDSALYLCASSSTLRGRYGYTFGSGTRLTVV.

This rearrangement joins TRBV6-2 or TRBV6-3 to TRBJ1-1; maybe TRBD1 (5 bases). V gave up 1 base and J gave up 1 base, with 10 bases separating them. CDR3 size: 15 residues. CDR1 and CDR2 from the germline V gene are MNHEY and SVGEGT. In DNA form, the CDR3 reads TGTGCCAGCAGTTACTTGACAGCGAGGAACACTGAAGCTTTCTTT. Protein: CASSYLTARNTEAFF.

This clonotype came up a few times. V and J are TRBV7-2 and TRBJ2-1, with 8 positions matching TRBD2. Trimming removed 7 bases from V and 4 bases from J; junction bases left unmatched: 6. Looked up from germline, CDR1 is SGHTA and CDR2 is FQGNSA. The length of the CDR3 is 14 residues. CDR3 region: CASTTPGGYNEQFF. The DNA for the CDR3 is TGTGCCAGCACGACCCCGGGAGGGTACAATGAGCAGTTCTTC. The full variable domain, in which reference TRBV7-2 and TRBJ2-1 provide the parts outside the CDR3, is GAGVSQSPSNKVTEKGKDVELRCDPISGHTALYWYRQSLGQGLEFLIYFQGNSAPDKSGLPSDRFSAERTGGSVSTLTIQRTQQEDSAVYLCASTTPGGYNEQFFGPGTRLTVL.

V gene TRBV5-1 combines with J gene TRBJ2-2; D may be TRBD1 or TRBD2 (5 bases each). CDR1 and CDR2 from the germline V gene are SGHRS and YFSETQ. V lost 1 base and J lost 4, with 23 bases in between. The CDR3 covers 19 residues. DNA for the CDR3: TGCGCCAGCAGCTTGTCGCCAACTCTCGACCTCGGGACCACCGGGGAGCTGTTTTTT. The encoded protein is CASSLSPTLDLGTTGELFF.

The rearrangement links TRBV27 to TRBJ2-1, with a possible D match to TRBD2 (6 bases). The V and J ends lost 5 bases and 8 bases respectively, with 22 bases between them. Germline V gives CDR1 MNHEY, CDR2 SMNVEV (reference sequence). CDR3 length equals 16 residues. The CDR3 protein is CASSPRLEGLQDEQFF. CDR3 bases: TGTGCCAGCAGTCCTCGCCTAGAAGGACTACAGGATGAGCAGTTCTTC.

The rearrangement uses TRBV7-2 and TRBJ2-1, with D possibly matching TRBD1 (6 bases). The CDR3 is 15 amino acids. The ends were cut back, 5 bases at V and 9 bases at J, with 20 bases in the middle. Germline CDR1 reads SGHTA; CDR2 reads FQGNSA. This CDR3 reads CASSTGLHTGSEQFF. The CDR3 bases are TGTGCCAGCAGCACCGGGTTACACACAGGGAGTGAGCAGTTCTTC.